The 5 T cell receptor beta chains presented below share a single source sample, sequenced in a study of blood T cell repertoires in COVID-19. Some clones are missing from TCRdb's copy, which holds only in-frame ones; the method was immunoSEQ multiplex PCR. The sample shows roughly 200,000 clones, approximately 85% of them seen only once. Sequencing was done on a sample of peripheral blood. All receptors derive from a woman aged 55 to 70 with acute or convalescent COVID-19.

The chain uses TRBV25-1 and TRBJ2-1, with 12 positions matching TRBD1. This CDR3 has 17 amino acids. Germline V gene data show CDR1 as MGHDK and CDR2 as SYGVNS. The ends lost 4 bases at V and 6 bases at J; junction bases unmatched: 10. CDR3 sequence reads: CASSGLGTGGYGNEQFF. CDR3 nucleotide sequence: TGTGCCAGCAGTGGTCTGGGGACAGGGGGCTATGGCAATGAGCAGTTCTTC.

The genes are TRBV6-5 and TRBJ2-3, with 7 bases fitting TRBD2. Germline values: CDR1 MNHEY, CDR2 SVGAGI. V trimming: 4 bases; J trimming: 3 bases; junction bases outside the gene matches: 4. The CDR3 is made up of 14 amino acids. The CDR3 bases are TGTGCCAGCAGTTGGGGGGGAATGACAGATACGCAGTATTTT. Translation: CASSWGGMTDTQYF.

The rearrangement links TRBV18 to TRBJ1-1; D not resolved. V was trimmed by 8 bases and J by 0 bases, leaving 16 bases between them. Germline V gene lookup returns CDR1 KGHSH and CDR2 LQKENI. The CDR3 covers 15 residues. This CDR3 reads CASHQGGVLNTEAFF. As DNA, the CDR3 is TGTGCCAGCCATCAAGGCGGGGTACTGAACACTGAAGCTTTCTTT.

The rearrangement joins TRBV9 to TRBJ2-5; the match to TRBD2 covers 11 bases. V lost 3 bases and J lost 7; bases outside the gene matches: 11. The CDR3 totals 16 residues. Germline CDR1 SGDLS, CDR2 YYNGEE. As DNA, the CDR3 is TGTGCCAGCAGCGGGACTAGCGGGTTACCACCGGGGACCCAGTACTTC. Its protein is CASSGTSGLPPGTQYF. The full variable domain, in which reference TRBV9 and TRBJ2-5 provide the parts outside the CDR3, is DSGVTQTPKHLITATGQRVTLRCSPRSGDLSVYWYQQSLDQGLQFLIQYYNGEERAKGNILERFSAQQFPDLHSELNLSSLELGDSALYFCASSGTSGLPPGTQYFGPGTRLLVL.

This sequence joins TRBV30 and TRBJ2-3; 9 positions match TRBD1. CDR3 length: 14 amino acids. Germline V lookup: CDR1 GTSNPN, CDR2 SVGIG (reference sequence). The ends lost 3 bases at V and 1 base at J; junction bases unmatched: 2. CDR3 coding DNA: TGTGCCTGGAGCAGACAGGGGGGCACAGATACGCAGTATTTT. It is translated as CAWSRQGGTDTQYF.